One T cell receptor beta chain is described in this entry. No antigen is known for it. The sample belongs to a study of OX40 agonist ivuxolimab in advanced cancers. Study context: The mean age was roughly 60 years, ranging from 23 to 79, with 82.7% of participants male. Findings and limits, study-wide: Clonal expansion was seen in CD4+ and CD8+ blood T cells by week 6 at 0.1 to 3.0 mg/kg.

The germline V and J ends were trimmed by 10 bases and 0 bases, with 16 bases remaining between them. CDR3 length: 14 amino acids. Cycle 7 day 1, cycle 4 day 1, and baseline were the timepoints at which blood was sampled. TCRdb's table, derived via immunoSEQ multiplex PCR, lists solely in-frame clones and lacks some. The sample includes roughly 23,000 clones, 77% of them seen just once. Sequenced material: CD4+ or CD8+ T cells sorted from blood, taken in a trial of the OX40 agonist ivuxolimab. The chain links TRBV23-1 to TRBJ2-7; D tentatively reads TRBD1 or TRBD2 (7 bases each). TRBV23-1 is reported as an ORF; its role is uncertain. This clonotype was obtained from an adult with an advanced solid tumor such as melanoma, head and neck, liver or kidney cancer. The CDR3 reads CANPGGGGSYEQYF. DNA of the CDR3: TGCGCCAACCCAGGGGGAGGGGGCTCCTACGAGCAGTACTTC.